The 21 T cell receptor beta chains below were found in one sample sequenced in a study of beta chain features in type 1 diabetes. TCRB transcripts that were expressed got sequenced, as all of the isolated RNA had been reverse transcribed. Sequencing used immunoSEQ multiplex PCR; TCRdb keeps in-frame clones, though not all of them. The repertoire holds under 950,000 clones, with 15% to 20% as singletons. The material sequenced was naive CD4+ T cells from blood. Source of these receptors: a woman younger than 30 in good health.

This clone came up a few times. This chain joins TRBV27 and TRBJ2-1; the match to TRBD2 covers 9 bases. CDR3 length equals 18 residues. Germline V gene sequence: CDR1 MNHEY, CDR2 SMNVEV (reference sequence). Unmatched junction bases numbered 12, after V lost 6 bases and J lost 0 bases. The CDR3 nucleotides read TGTGCCAGCAGCCTCGGGCTAGCGGGGCCACGCTCCTACAATGAGCAGTTCTTC. It specifies CASSLGLAGPRSYNEQFF.

This clone was detected a few times. V gene TRBV7-9 combines with J gene TRBJ2-5; TRBD2 agrees at 8 bases. CDR1 is SEHNR, CDR2 FQNEAQ, per germline (reference sequence). Unmatched junction bases numbered 6, after V lost 1 base and J lost 5 bases. CDR3 length equals 15 residues. The CDR3 is CASSLEGGRRETQYF. The DNA for the CDR3 is TGTGCCAGCAGCTTAGAGGGCGGGAGGAGGGAGACCCAGTACTTC.

This rearrangement joins TRBV28 to TRBJ1-2; D not certain. Between the trimmed V and J ends, which lost 8 bases and 1 base, there was a span of 14 bases. CDR3 length: 14 residues. CDR1 and CDR2 from the germline V gene are MDHEN and SYDVKM. The CDR3 region is CASGAGGINYGYTF. Here the CDR3 DNA reads TGTGCCAGCGGTGCGGGAGGAATTAACTATGGCTACACCTTC.

This clone was observed a handful of times. This chain links TRBV15 with TRBJ2-1; 14 nucleotides line up with TRBD2. The CDR3 extends over 21 amino acids. The ends lost 2 bases at V and 4 bases at J; junction bases unmatched: 16. The germline V gene encodes CDR1 LNHNV and CDR2 YYDKDF (reference sequence). CDR3 nucleotides: TGTGCCACCAGCAGACTTGGACCGGGACTAGCGGGAGAGGAGACATACAATGAGCAGTTCTTC. The encoded protein is CATSRLGPGLAGEETYNEQFF.

Regarding this clone: This same CDR3 is encoded by further DNA sequences in the sample. This chain joins TRBV18 and TRBJ2-7; 8 nucleotides line up with TRBD1. The CDR3 has 14 residues. Trimming removed 3 bases from V and 2 bases from J; junction bases left unmatched: 3. The germline CDR1 and CDR2 sequences are KGHSH and LQKENI. For the CDR3, the DNA is TGTGCCAGCTCACCCGGGACAGGAGCCTACGAGCAGTACTTC. Translated: CASSPGTGAYEQYF. The whole variable domain, remainder taken from reference TRBV18 and TRBJ2-7, is NAGVMQNPRHLVRRRGQEARLRCSPMKGHSHVYWYRQLPEEGLKFMVYLQKENIIDESGMPKERFSAEFPKEGPSILRIQQVVRGDSAAYFCASSPGTGAYEQYFGPGTRLTVT.

This chain joins TRBV28 and TRBJ2-1; 7 bases are shared with TRBD2. The germline V gene has CDR1 MDHEN and CDR2 SYDVKM. The CDR3 runs 15 residues. V gave up 6 bases and J gave up 4 bases; unmatched junction bases: 9. The CDR3 region is CASSLGGLRYNEQFF. The CDR3, as DNA: TGTGCCAGCAGCCTCGGGGGACTAAGGTACAATGAGCAGTTCTTC.

A remark on this clone: This may come from a read error, since a much larger clone is one base off. The rearrangement uses TRBV5-8 and TRBJ2-3; no firm D call. This CDR3 has 12 amino acids. The germline CDR1 and CDR2 sequences are SGHTS and YDEGEE. The V and J ends lost 4 bases and 0 bases respectively, with 3 bases between them. The CDR3 loop is CASSKSTDTQYF. The CDR3 DNA is TGTGCCAGCAGCAAGAGCACAGATACGCAGTATTTT. Using reference TRBV5-8 and TRBJ2-3 for the parts outside the CDR3, the full variable domain is EAGVTQSPTHLIKTRGQQATLRCSPISGHTSVYWYQQALGLGLQFLLWYDEGEERNRGNFPPRFSGRQFPNYSSELNVNALELEDSALYLCASSKSTDTQYFGPGTRLTVL.

For this clone: The sample holds other DNA sequences that translate to the same CDR3. The J gene is TRBJ2-1, the V gene TRBV5-1; D remains unclear. Germline V gene data show CDR1 as SGHRS and CDR2 as YFSETQ. Trimming took off 0 bases at V and 7 bases at J, with 5 bases between the two ends. This CDR3 has 12 amino acids. The CDR3 region is CASSLGGNEQFF. CDR3 in DNA: TGCGCCAGCAGCTTGGGGGGTAATGAGCAGTTCTTC.

This clone was observed a handful of times. The chain carries TRBV4-3 and TRBJ2-5; D gene unclear. This CDR3 region has 13 residues. Germline CDR1 is LGHNA and CDR2 is YSLEER. V was cut by 1 base and J by 3 bases, with 6 bases left in between. The CDR3 DNA is TGCGCCAGCAGCCAAGGACGGGAAGAGACCCAGTACTTC. Amino acids: CASSQGREETQYF.

This chain uses TRBV7-2 with TRBJ2-1; 10 positions agree with TRBD1. The ends lost 0 bases at V and 4 bases at J; junction bases unmatched: 6. The CDR3 is made up of 17 amino acids. CDR1 and CDR2 from the germline V gene are SGHTA and FQGNSA. The CDR3 region has the DNA TGTGCCAGCAGCTTAGCTGGGCCGGGACAGGGGTACAATGAGCAGTTCTTC. This gives the protein CASSLAGPGQGYNEQFF.

J is TRBJ1-4 and V is TRBV7-9, with D tentatively TRBD1 (5 bases). Trimming removed 3 bases from V and 1 base from J, with 18 bases in between. Germline CDR1 and CDR2: SEHNR and FQNEAQ (reference sequence). There are 18 residues in the CDR3. The CDR3 sequence is CASSFGESGRGTNEKLFF. In DNA form, the CDR3 reads TGTGCCAGCAGCTTCGGGGAATCGGGGAGGGGAACTAATGAAAAACTGTTTTTT.

The chain carries TRBV2 and TRBJ2-1; 8 nucleotides agree with TRBD1. This CDR3 has 16 amino acids. The V gene's germline CDR1 is SNHLY and CDR2 FYNNEI. The junction had 16 bases not matched to a gene; V was cut back by 6 bases and J by 9 bases. The CDR3 loop is CASRARTGSLVGEQFF. The CDR3 region has the DNA TGTGCCAGCAGGGCTCGGACAGGGTCGCTAGTTGGTGAGCAGTTCTTC.

This clone was found a few times. The chain joins TRBV7-9 to TRBJ2-1, with D perhaps matching TRBD1 (5 bases). The length of the CDR3 is 14 residues. The V end lost 0 bases, the J end lost 9 bases, and 12 bases lay between the germline ends. CDR1 is SEHNR and CDR2 is FQNEAQ in the germline V gene (reference sequence). The CDR3 DNA is TGTGCCAGCAGCTTAGCTCCAGGGTCAGGTGAGCAGTTCTTC. It is translated as CASSLAPGSGEQFF.

V and J are TRBV6-5 and TRBJ2-1, with D uncertain. Between the trimmed V and J ends, which lost 0 bases and 6 bases, there was a span of 6 bases. The V gene's germline CDR1 is MNHEY and CDR2 SVGAGI. This CDR3 contains 13 residues. CDR3 residues: CASSYSRSNEQFF. The CDR3 coding sequence is TGTGCCAGCAGTTACTCCCGGTCCAATGAGCAGTTCTTC.

J is TRBJ2-7 and V is TRBV28, with 11 bases identical to TRBD2. With V trimmed by 6 bases and J by 6 bases, 7 bases remained unmatched. Germline assignment: CDR1 MDHEN and CDR2 SYDVKM. The CDR3 loop spans 14 amino acids. The CDR3 DNA sequence: TGTGCCAGCAGCTTAGCGGGAGGGCCCGGCGAGCAGTACTTC. Protein: CASSLAGGPGEQYF.

V usage is TRBV18 and J usage is TRBJ2-7; D is possibly TRBD1 or TRBD2 (5 bases each). Germline CDR1 and CDR2: KGHSH and LQKENI. The CDR3 runs to 14 residues. V was pared by 3 bases and J by 6 bases, with 15 bases between. The CDR3 DNA reads as TGTGCCAGCTCACCCTGGGACGAGTCCGGCGAGCAGTACTTC. Protein product: CASSPWDESGEQYF.

The V call is TRBV28, the J call TRBJ2-5; D gene uncertain. V was clipped by 6 bases and J by 11 bases, with 25 bases between them. Germline V CDR1 and CDR2: MDHEN, SYDVKM. The CDR3 covers 15 residues. Here the CDR3 reads CASSPTGSPVQGQYF. The CDR3 coding sequence is TGTGCCAGCAGCCCCACCGGGTCCCCGGTCCAAGGGCAGTACTTC.

The rearrangement joins TRBV14 to TRBJ2-3; the D is unclear. The germline CDR1 and CDR2 sequences are SGHDN and FVKESK. The CDR3 extends over 13 amino acids. V lost 1 base and J lost 3, with 5 bases in between. CDR3 loop: CASSQVSTDTQYF. CDR3 nucleotides: TGTGCCAGCAGCCAAGTGTCGACAGATACGCAGTATTTT.

There are a few counts of this clone. The V call is TRBV15, the J call TRBJ2-6; the D gene is possibly TRBD2 (6 bases). In germline, CDR1 is LNHNV, CDR2 YYDKDF (reference sequence). V was shortened by 5 bases and J by 0 bases, with 17 bases between the two germline ends. This CDR3 spans 18 amino acids. The CDR3 sequence is CATSPTGLLSSGANVLTF. CDR3 nucleotide sequence: TGTGCCACCAGCCCGACGGGACTTCTCAGCTCTGGGGCCAACGTCCTGACTTTC.

V usage is TRBV7-9 and J usage is TRBJ2-5; weak D call: TRBD2 (6 bases). The germline V gene has CDR1 SEHNR and CDR2 FQNEAQ (reference sequence). The CDR3 totals 12 residues. V was trimmed by 8 bases and J by 7 bases, leaving 14 bases between them. CDR3 in amino acids: CASEASVGTQYF. CDR3 in DNA: TGTGCCAGCGAGGCTAGCGTGGGGACCCAGTACTTC.

This clone showed up just a few times. The gene calls are TRBV4-3 and TRBJ2-7, with 8 bases that match TRBD1. The CDR3 loop spans 16 amino acids. Looked up from germline, CDR1 is LGHNA and CDR2 is YSLEER. Unmatched junction bases numbered 11, after V lost 0 bases and J lost 7 bases. CDR3 coding DNA: TGCGCCAGCAGCCAAGATTTGAGACAGGGGTACGGTGAGCAGTACTTC. Translating gives CASSQDLRQGYGEQYF.